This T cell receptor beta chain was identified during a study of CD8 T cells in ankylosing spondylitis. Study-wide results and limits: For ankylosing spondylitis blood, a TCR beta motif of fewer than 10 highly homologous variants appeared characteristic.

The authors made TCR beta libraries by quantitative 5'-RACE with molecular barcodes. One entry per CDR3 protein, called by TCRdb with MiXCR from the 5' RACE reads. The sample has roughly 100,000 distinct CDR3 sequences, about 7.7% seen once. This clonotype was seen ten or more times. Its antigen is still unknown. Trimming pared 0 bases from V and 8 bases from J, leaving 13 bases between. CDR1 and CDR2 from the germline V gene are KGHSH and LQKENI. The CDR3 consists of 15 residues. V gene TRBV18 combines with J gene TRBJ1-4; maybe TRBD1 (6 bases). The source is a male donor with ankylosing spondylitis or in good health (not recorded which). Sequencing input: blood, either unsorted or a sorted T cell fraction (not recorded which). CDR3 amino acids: CASSPPEGVSEKLFF. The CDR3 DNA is TGTGCCAGCTCACCACCGGAGGGGGTCTCGGAAAAACTGTTTTTT.